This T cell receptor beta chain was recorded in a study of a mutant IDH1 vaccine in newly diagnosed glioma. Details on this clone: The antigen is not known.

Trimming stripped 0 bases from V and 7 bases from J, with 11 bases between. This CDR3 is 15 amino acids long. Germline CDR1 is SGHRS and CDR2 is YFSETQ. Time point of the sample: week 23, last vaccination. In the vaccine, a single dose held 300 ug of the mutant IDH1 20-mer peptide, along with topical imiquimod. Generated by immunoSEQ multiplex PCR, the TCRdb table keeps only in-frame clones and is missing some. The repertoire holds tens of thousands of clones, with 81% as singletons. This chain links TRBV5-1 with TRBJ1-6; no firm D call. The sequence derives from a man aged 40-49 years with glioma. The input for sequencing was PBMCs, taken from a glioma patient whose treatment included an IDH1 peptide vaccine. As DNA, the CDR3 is TGCGCCAGCAGCTTGGGACGGCATGCGAATTCACCCCTCCACTTT. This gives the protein CASSLGRHANSPLHF.